This entry describes one T cell receptor beta chain. CDR1 MGHRA and CDR2 YSYEKL come from the germline V gene. V lost 2 bases, J lost 2 bases, and 6 bases stayed unmatched. The CDR3 has 18 residues. The authors' processing: Amplification of reference gene primers was used by the study to estimate nucleated cell counts. Libraries were prepared by immunoSEQ multiplex PCR; TCRdb keeps only in-frame clonotypes and omits some of them. The V and J calls and clone size come from that table; D and trimming were worked out from the DNA. In the table there are roughly 200,000 clones, approximately 82% of which are singletons. This entry comes from a study of blood T cell repertoires in COVID-19. Across the study: Sites in the United States, Italy and Spain provided acute and convalescent COVID-19 samples.

This clonotype was obtained from a man in his forties with active or convalescent COVID-19. Sequenced input: peripheral blood. The chain couples TRBV4-1 to TRBJ2-7; 16 bases fit TRBD2. CDR3 bases: TGCGCCAGCAGCCAACCCGGGACTAGCGGGAGGGCCCCCTACGAGCAGTACTTC. It yields the protein CASSQPGTSGRAPYEQYF.